The entry below gives a single TCR beta chain sequence along with its context. These data are taken from a study of T cell changes during pregnancy in multiple sclerosis. Trimming removed 4 bases from V and 5 bases from J; junction bases left unmatched: 10. The germline V gene encodes CDR1 SEHNR and CDR2 FQNEAQ (reference sequence). The CDR3 has 16 amino acids. Here immunoSEQ multiplex PCR was the method, and the copy in TCRdb shows in-frame clones only, minus some. The sample contains roughly 76,000 clones, around nine tenths of which appear only once. The clonotype comes from a female donor with multiple sclerosis, enrolled in a pregnancy study. The chain employs TRBV7-9 and TRBJ2-5; 10 positions match TRBD2. The specimen was CD4+ T cells from peripheral blood mononuclear cells, collected in the second trimester of pregnancy. CDR3 in amino acids: CASSSVAGGQWETQYF. The CDR3 nucleotides are TGTGCCAGCAGCTCAGTAGCGGGAGGCCAGTGGGAGACCCAGTACTTC.